Listed here is a single T cell receptor beta chain. Its antigen is not identified. The data originate from a study of cytomegalovirus exposure and HLA in healthy donors. Findings of the study overall: In a later analysis, TCR association rates varied by HLA locus: DRB1 most, HLA-C fewest.

13 Jbeta primers and 60 Vbeta primers were used for the PCR. Repertoires were generated with immunoSEQ multiplex PCR, while TCRdb's copy carries only in-frame clones and drops some. Of approximately 70,000 clones in the sample, approximately 70% were seen once. Germline values: CDR1 LGHNA, CDR2 YNFKEQ. Losses at the gene ends were 2 bases for V and 6 bases for J; bases not matched to a gene: 1. This CDR3 is built from 13 residues. This chain links TRBV4-2 with TRBJ2-1, with 7 bases lining up with TRBD2. The specimen was PBMCs. This clonotype originated in a male donor in good health and CMV-seropositive. CDR3 in amino acids: CASSQTGGNEQFF. CDR3 in DNA: TGTGCCAGCAGCCAAACGGGGGGCAATGAGCAGTTCTTC.